The sequence of this T cell receptor (beta chain) was determined in a study of blood T cell repertoires in COVID-19. The overall study: Sites in the United States, Italy and Spain provided acute and convalescent COVID-19 samples. Sample material is recorded as cDNA or gDNA derived from T cells, B-cell-depleted T cells, or PBMCs.

Authors' data handling: How many nucleated cells were present was estimated from reference gene primer amplification. Generated by immunoSEQ multiplex PCR, the TCRdb table keeps only in-frame clones and is missing some. V and J calls and clone size are given by that table; D and trimming were obtained from the DNA. This repertoire shows about 300,000 clones, around 88% found once; its top ten account for about 1.7%. The CDR3 totals 14 residues. V was shortened by 6 bases and J by 6 bases, with 14 bases between the two germline ends. Per germline, CDR1 LNHDA and CDR2 SQIVND (reference sequence). The chain carries TRBV19 and TRBJ1-4, with unresolved D. Sample: peripheral blood. This receptor was taken from a woman in her 50s with acute or convalescent COVID-19. Here the CDR3 DNA reads TGTGCCAGTAGGTTTATGCATCGGGATGAAAAACTGTTTTTT. Encoded protein: CASRFMHRDEKLFF. Filled out from reference TRBV19 and TRBJ1-4, the complete variable domain reads DGGITQSPKYLFRKEGQNVTLSCEQNLNHDAMYWYRQDPGQGLRLIYYSQIVNDFQKGDIAEGYSVSREKKESFPLTVTSAQKNPTAFYLCASRFMHRDEKLFFGSGTQLSVL.